The 8 T cell receptor beta chains below come from one sample, sequenced in a study of blood T cell repertoires in COVID-19. The data were produced by immunoSEQ multiplex PCR, yet TCRdb's version contains in-frame clones alone and is incomplete. Of about 190,000 clones listed, about 77% are singletons. Sequencing was performed on peripheral blood. The receptors come from a woman older than 75 with active or convalescent COVID-19.

The V and J genes are TRBV28 and TRBJ2-2, with 7 bases fitting TRBD1. This CDR3 spans 15 amino acids. Looked up from germline, CDR1 is MDHEN and CDR2 is SYDVKM. Trimming took 6 bases from V and 4 from J; bases not matched to a gene: 8. The CDR3 loop reads CASSLRQGATGELFF. In nucleotides, the CDR3 is TGTGCCAGCAGCCTTCGACAGGGAGCCACCGGGGAGCTGTTTTTT.

V and J are TRBV27 and TRBJ2-4; 9 positions match TRBD2. The CDR3 is 19 residues long. Germline V CDR1 and CDR2: MNHEY, SMNVEV (reference sequence). J gave up 0 bases and V 6 bases, and 15 bases lay outside the gene matches. CDR3 region: CASRVIGGGAPLAKNIQYF. The CDR3 coding sequence is TGTGCCAGCAGGGTGATAGGCGGGGGGGCCCCCTTAGCCAAAAACATTCAGTACTTC.

CDR3 nucleotides: TGTGCCAGCAGACTCGACAGGGGGAGAGTTAATGAAAAACTGTTTTTT. Translation gives CASRLDRGRVNEKLFF. The genes are TRBV28 and TRBJ1-4; 9 bases are shared with TRBD1. The CDR3 sequence is 16 residues long. Germline-derived CDR1 and CDR2 are MDHEN and SYDVKM. Trimming removed 6 bases from V and 4 bases from J; junction bases left unmatched: 9. Full variable domain (outside the CDR3, taken from reference TRBV28 and TRBJ1-4): DVKVTQSSRYLVKRTGEKVFLECVQDMDHENMFWYRQDPGLGLRLIYFSYDVKMKEKGDIPEGYSVSREKKERFSLILESASTNQTSMYLCASRLDRGRVNEKLFFGSGTQLSVL.

This clone has just a few counts. The chain joins TRBV6-6 to TRBJ1-1; no clear D. This CDR3 is built from 15 residues. Germline loops: CDR1 MNHNY, CDR2 SVGAGI (reference sequence). V lost 7 bases and J lost 0, with 15 bases in between. This CDR3 is CASIRPRVMNTEAFF. The CDR3 nucleotides read TGTGCCAGCATCAGGCCGCGAGTGATGAACACTGAAGCTTTCTTT.

The chain combines TRBV2 with TRBJ2-5, with TRBD2 matching 10 bases. CDR3 length: 15 residues. V was clipped by 6 bases and J by 6 bases; unmatched bases: 10. Germline V gene sequence: CDR1 SNHLY, CDR2 FYNNEI. The CDR3 is CASSGELAGIQTQYF. The CDR3 nucleotides are TGTGCCAGCAGCGGCGAACTAGCGGGGATACAGACCCAGTACTTC.

The rearrangement links TRBV27 to TRBJ1-2, with a possible D match to TRBD1 (5 bases). There are 14 residues in the CDR3. V was shortened by 3 bases and J by 7 bases, with 15 bases between the two germline ends. From germline, CDR1 is MNHEY and CDR2 SMNVEV (reference sequence). CDR3 coding DNA: TGTGCCAGCAGTTTTTCGGGGGGGATGGGTGGCTACACCTTC. Protein: CASSFSGGMGGYTF.

The chain combines TRBV30 with TRBJ1-4; D may be TRBD1 (5 bases). Germline CDR1 and CDR2: GTSNPN and SVGIG (reference sequence). V was trimmed by 3 bases and J by 4 bases, leaving 18 bases between them. The CDR3 contains 16 residues. CDR3 residues: CAWSSLEGRINEKLFF. The CDR3 DNA is TGTGCCTGGAGCTCCCTGGAGGGGCGGATTAATGAAAAACTGTTTTTT.

The chain has TRBV28 and TRBJ1-1; D is possibly TRBD1 (6 bases). Germline V gene sequence: CDR1 MDHEN, CDR2 SYDVKM. The CDR3 sequence is 13 residues long. Trimming took 8 bases from V and 5 from J, leaving 15 bases between them. The CDR3 sequence is CASHTGYSTEAFF. The CDR3 region has the DNA TGTGCCAGCCACACAGGGTACTCGACTGAAGCTTTCTTT.